The next 7 T cell receptor beta chains were all read from a single sample in a study of blood T cell repertoires in COVID-19. Sequencing was performed with immunoSEQ multiplex PCR; in TCRdb, only in-frame clones are kept and a portion is missing. The repertoire holds tens of thousands of clones, with more than 80% as singletons. The sample was peripheral blood. Every receptor here comes from a man aged 50 or older with COVID-19, enrolled during active disease.

The gene calls are TRBV18 and TRBJ2-5; TRBD2 agrees at 8 bases. V lost 10 bases to trimming and J lost 5 bases; unmatched junction nucleotides: 15. Germline values: CDR1 KGHSH, CDR2 LQKENI. The CDR3 covers 15 residues. In nucleotides, the CDR3 is TGTGCCACCACACCACGAGCGGGGGCCGTGGAGACCCAGTACTTC. Protein sequence: CATTPRAGAVETQYF.

The V call is TRBV4-2, the J call TRBJ2-5; the D gene is possibly TRBD2 (5 bases). The germline CDR1 and CDR2 sequences are LGHNA and YNFKEQ. V was shortened by 1 base and J by 5 bases, with 17 bases between the two germline ends. The CDR3 consists of 16 residues. The DNA for the CDR3 is TGTGCCAGCAGCCAAGCCCCCAGTCGGGGTGGTGAGACCCAGTACTTC. Its translation is CASSQAPSRGGETQYF.

The V gene is TRBV9, the J gene TRBJ2-6; D is undetermined. From germline, CDR1 is SGDLS and CDR2 YYNGEE. Trimming removed 4 bases from V and 1 base from J, with 6 bases in between. There are 14 residues in the CDR3. CDR3: CASSRTSGANVLTF. In DNA, the CDR3 is TGTGCCAGCAGCCGTACTTCTGGGGCCAACGTCCTGACTTTC.

This clone occurred a few times. CDR3 sequence (DNA): TGTGCCAGCAGCAAGGCGGGTGAGCAGTACTTC. Translated, it gives CASSKAGEQYF. The genes are TRBV28 and TRBJ2-7; weak D call: TRBD2 (5 bases). V was pared by 6 bases and J by 7 bases, with 10 bases between. This CDR3 comprises 11 residues. The germline V gene has CDR1 MDHEN and CDR2 SYDVKM.

V and J are TRBV4-2 and TRBJ1-1; D gene ambiguous. The V end was cut by 1 base, the J end by 0 bases, with 6 bases between. The CDR3 totals 14 residues. CDR1 is LGHNA, CDR2 YNFKEQ, per germline. The DNA of the CDR3 is TGTGCCAGCAGCCAAGGTCAGTTGAACACTGAAGCTTTCTTT. It encodes CASSQGQLNTEAFF.

This chain uses TRBV9 with TRBJ2-1; 10 nucleotides align to TRBD2. CDR1 and CDR2 from the germline V gene are SGDLS and YYNGEE. CDR3 length equals 16 residues. V lost 4 bases to trimming and J lost 1 base; unmatched junction nucleotides: 5. CDR3 bases: TGTGCCAGCAGCAAACTAGCGGGGTATTCCTACAATGAGCAGTTCTTC. It encodes CASSKLAGYSYNEQFF. Supplemented by reference TRBV9 and TRBJ2-1, the full variable domain reads DSGVTQTPKHLITATGQRVTLRCSPRSGDLSVYWYQQSLDQGLQFLIQYYNGEERAKGNILERFSAQQFPDLHSELNLSSLELGDSALYFCASSKLAGYSYNEQFFGPGTRLTVL.

V and J are TRBV15 and TRBJ1-1, with TRBD1 matching over 9 bases. Per germline, CDR1 LNHNV and CDR2 YYDKDF (reference sequence). The CDR3 sequence is 15 residues long. The junction had 10 bases not matched to a gene; V was cut back by 6 bases and J by 5 bases. CDR3 nucleotides: TGTGCCACCAGTCCATACCGGGACAGGGTAACTGAAGCTTTCTTT. Translating it yields CATSPYRDRVTEAFF.